Following are 32 T cell receptor beta chains from one sample sequenced in a study of T cell clonality in common variable immunodeficiency. Sequenced by immunoSEQ multiplex PCR; TCRdb stores in-frame clones only, minus some. Singletons are absent from the sample, which has 40,000 or so clones. The sample comprised peripheral blood mononuclear cells. The source is a person between 18 and 75 years old in good health.

This clone was picked up many times. Coverage ceases 3 residues before the CDR3 finishes, and the germline J gene fills in the end. The J gene is TRBJ1-4, the V gene TRBV18; D may be TRBD1 (5 bases). With 2 bases removed from V and 5 bases from J, the gap between germline ends came to 15 bases. The CDR3 runs 16 residues. The germline V gene has CDR1 KGHSH and CDR2 LQKENI. The CDR3 sequence: CASSPTKGMGNEKLFF. CDR3 DNA, as far as it was read: TGTGCCAGCTCACCAACTAAGGGGATGGGGAATGAAAAA.

By frequency in the sample, this clone is medium-sized. The read halts 3 residues ahead of the CDR3 end, with the missing end drawn from the germline J gene. The chain couples TRBV24-1 to TRBJ1-2; D may be TRBD1 (6 bases). CDR3 size: 15 residues. CDR1 KGHDR and CDR2 SFDVKD come from the germline V gene. Deletions cut 2 bases from V and 7 bases from J, with 16 bases between. The CDR3 protein is CATSDSGRTDFGYTF. The part of the CDR3 DNA that was read is TGTGCCACCAGTGATTCGGGCAGGACAGACTTTGGC.

This clone was observed a handful of times. A much larger clonotype is one base distant, so this may be a read error. From the germline J gene comes the end of the CDR3, since the read stops 3 residues before it. Other DNA sequences within the sample encode an identical CDR3. The rearrangement joins TRBV30 to TRBJ1-3, with D possibly matching TRBD1 (6 bases). The CDR3 runs to 12 residues. Germline CDR1 is GTSNPN and CDR2 is SVGIG (reference sequence). CDR3 DNA (partial): TGTGCCTGGAGGGACAGATCAAACACA. It codes for CAWRDRSNT. The full CDR3 sequence reads CAWRDRSNTIYF.

In this sample, this clone turned up many times. The read ends 3 residues before the CDR3 terminus; that terminus is restored from the germline J gene. V gene TRBV28 combines with J gene TRBJ2-1; TRBD1 aligns across 8 bases. Germline CDR1 reads MDHEN; CDR2 reads SYDVKM. There are 11 residues in the CDR3. This CDR3 reads CSTGGTNEQFF. The part of the CDR3 DNA that was read is TGTTCCACAGGGGGGACGAATGAG.

As for this clone: This may arise from a read error, as a much more abundant clone is one base away. The CDR3 end falls 3 residues outside the read, so it is completed with the germline J gene. The chain couples TRBV7-9 to TRBJ2-4; no firm D call. CDR1 is SEHNR and CDR2 is FQNEAQ in the germline V gene (reference sequence). The CDR3 loop spans 11 amino acids. Incomplete CDR3 DNA: TGTTCCAGCAGCTTACGTGACATT. Translating it yields CSSSLRDI. The whole CDR3 protein reads CSSSLRDIQYF.

A remark on this clone: The read terminates 3 residues before the CDR3 end, so the remaining end is supplied by the germline J gene. The V call is TRBV7-2, the J call TRBJ2-2, with 12 bases matching TRBD1. From germline, CDR1 is SGHTA and CDR2 FQGNSA. The CDR3 is 15 amino acids. CDR3 residues: CASSSTGTGGSMLFF. The sequenced part of the CDR3 DNA is TGTGCCAGCAGTTCAACCGGGACAGGGGGCTCAATG.

This clone was observed many times. The sequence runs out 3 residues before the end of the CDR3; the remainder is reconstructed from the germline J gene. The rearrangement uses TRBV30 and TRBJ1-4; no clear D gene. The CDR3 runs 14 residues. Germline V gives CDR1 GTSNPN, CDR2 SVGIG (reference sequence). Trimming removed 0 bases at V and 0 bases at J, with 5 bases between. The CDR3 spells CAWSVIATNEKLFF. The CDR3 DNA, read in part, is TGTGCCTGGAGTGTTATTGCAACTAATGAAAAA. Full variable domain (missing parts from reference TRBV30 and TRBJ1-4): SQTIHQWPATLVQPVGSPLSLECTVEGTSNPNLYWYRQAAGRGLQLLFYSVGIGQISSEVPQNLSASRPQDRQFILSSKKLLLSDSGFYLCAWSVIATNEKLFFGSGTQLSVL.

This clone appeared many times. The CDR3 end lies 3 residues beyond the end of the read and is filled in from the germline J gene. J is TRBJ1-6 and V is TRBV2, with D unclear. The germline V and J ends were trimmed by 10 bases and 11 bases, with 21 bases remaining between them. The germline gives CDR1 SNHLY, CDR2 FYNNEI. This CDR3 has 14 residues. CDR3 sequence reads: CATAGPPPYTPLHF. The CDR3 bases that were read are TGTGCCACGGCAGGCCCGCCTCCATATACACCC.

There are many counts of this clone. The read stops 3 residues short of the end of the CDR3; the missing end is completed from the germline J gene. The chain couples TRBV30 to TRBJ2-7; TRBD2 aligns across 7 bases. With V trimmed by 0 bases and J by 2 bases, 1 base remained unmatched. In germline, CDR1 is GTSNPN, CDR2 SVGIG (reference sequence). The CDR3 is made up of 13 amino acids. The DNA read from the CDR3 is TGTGCCTGGAGTGTAGGACTAGCCTACGAG. This sequence encodes CAWSVGLAYE. The whole CDR3 region reads CAWSVGLAYEQYF.

This clone has ten or more counts. Read data end 3 residues before the CDR3 end; the end is taken from the germline J gene. The chain links TRBV5-1 to TRBJ1-1, with a weak D call TRBD1 (6 bases). Germline loops: CDR1 SGHRS, CDR2 YFSETQ. V was trimmed by 0 bases and J by 7 bases, leaving 16 bases between them. This CDR3 contains 15 residues. The CDR3 bases that were read are TGCGCCAGCAGCTTGGTCGCCGACCCAGGGGTTGAA. Translated: CASSLVADPGVE. The full CDR3 reads CASSLVADPGVEAFF.

This clone was seen many times. From the germline J gene comes the end of the CDR3, since the read stops 3 residues before it. This chain uses TRBV4-1 with TRBJ2-3, with D possibly TRBD2 on 6 matching bases. CDR3 size: 16 residues. CDR1 and CDR2 (germline): MGHRA, YSYEKL. Trimming stripped 5 bases from V and 0 bases from J, with 15 bases between. The chain's CDR3 is CASSSFAGFSTDTQYF. Partial CDR3 DNA: TGCGCCAGCAGCTCCTTTGCGGGGTTCAGCACAGATACG.

This clone was detected ten times or more. Sequencing ends 3 residues short of the CDR3 end; the germline J gene provides the rest. The chain carries TRBV5-4 and TRBJ2-3; D gene unclear. V was trimmed by 2 bases and J by 2 bases, leaving 6 bases between them. From germline, CDR1 is SGHNT and CDR2 YYREEE (reference sequence). CDR3 size: 13 residues. The CDR3 DNA, read in part, is TGTGCCAGCAGCTTTTTCTCCACAGATACG. Translating it yields CASSFFSTDT. The entire CDR3 sequence reads CASSFFSTDTQYF. Full variable domain (missing parts from reference TRBV5-4 and TRBJ2-3): ETGVTQSPTHLIKTRGQQVTLRCSSQSGHNTVSWYQQALGQGPQFIFQYYREEENGRGNFPPRFSGLQFPNYSSELNVNALELDDSALYLCASSFFSTDTQYFGPGTRLTVL.

This clone was seen only a few times. Partial CDR3 DNA: TGTGCCAGTAGTATCCTCACCGGGACAGCAAATGAAAAA. Amino acid sequence: CASSILTGTANEK. The whole CDR3 protein reads CASSILTGTANEKLFF. The V gene is TRBV19, the J gene TRBJ1-4, with TRBD1 identical over 7 bases. The read ends 3 residues shy of where the CDR3 ends; the end is completed using the germline J gene. Germline V gene lookup returns CDR1 LNHDA and CDR2 SQIVND (reference sequence). J was trimmed by 5 bases and V by 3 bases; bases with no gene match: 9. The CDR3 is 16 residues long.

As concerns this clone: The DNA ends 3 residues before the CDR3 does, and the rest of the CDR3 is filled in from the germline J gene. The chain couples TRBV5-1 to TRBJ2-7; D is perhaps TRBD2 (6 bases). Trimming took 0 bases from V and 0 from J, leaving 10 bases between them. The CDR3 runs to 15 residues. Germline values: CDR1 SGHRS, CDR2 YFSETQ. The sequenced part of the CDR3 DNA is TGCGCCAGCAGCTTGGGGAGGGTGTTCTCCTACGAG. Protein product: CASSLGRVFSYE. In full, the CDR3 is CASSLGRVFSYEQYF.

Only a few counts were recorded for this clone. The observed sequence ends 3 residues before the CDR3 terminus, with the missing tail filled in from the germline J gene. The chain recombines TRBV13 with TRBJ2-3; 9 bases agree with TRBD2. The germline V gene has CDR1 PRHDT and CDR2 FYEKMQ (reference sequence). The ends lost 4 bases at V and 2 bases at J; junction bases unmatched: 10. The length of the CDR3 is 17 residues. The sequenced CDR3 bases are TGTGCCAGCAGCTCCCGAAGGACTAGCGTTTACACAGATACG. This sequence encodes CASSSRRTSVYTDT. The complete CDR3 reads CASSSRRTSVYTDTQYF.

This clone came up a few times. An end of the junction differs from the germline gene, which may be a read error. Read sequence stops 3 residues before the CDR3 end, and the germline J gene provides the missing end. This sequence joins TRBV7-7 and TRBJ2-5; D may be TRBD2 (6 bases). Germline CDR1 is SSHAT and CDR2 is FNYEAQ (reference sequence). CDR3 length: 14 amino acids. The sequenced part of the CDR3 DNA is TGTGCTAGCAGCTTGGGGGGTCAGCAAGAGACC. It encodes CASSLGGQQET. The whole CDR3 is CASSLGGQQETQYF.

This clone was recorded at least ten times. Here the CDR3 reads CSAGQGRADTQYF. The DNA read from the CDR3 is TGCAGTGCAGGGCAGGGGAGGGCAGATACG. This chain joins TRBV20-1 and TRBJ2-3; D is perhaps TRBD2 (7 bases). The observed sequence ends 3 residues before the CDR3 terminus, with the missing tail filled in from the germline J gene. Trimming pared 6 bases from V and 4 bases from J, leaving 14 bases between. CDR1 is DFQATT and CDR2 is SNEGSKA in the germline V gene (reference sequence). The CDR3 spans 13 residues.

Comment on this clone: From the germline J gene comes the end of the CDR3, since the read stops 3 residues before it. The chain is built from TRBV7-6 and TRBJ2-1, with D possibly matching TRBD2 (6 bases). The CDR3 has 15 residues. V lost 8 bases, J lost 6 bases, and 20 bases lay in between. Germline V gene data show CDR1 as SGHVS and CDR2 as FNYEAQ. The DNA read from the CDR3 is TGTGCCAGCTCCTGGGACTCCCTCTATTCCAATGAG. Amino acids: CASSWDSLYSNE. The CDR3 reads in full as CASSWDSLYSNEQFF.

This clone occurred a few times. Relative to the germline gene, one junction end is altered; a read error may explain this. The sample contains more than one DNA sequence encoding this CDR3. The CDR3 protein is CASSPPRTRAGNTIYF. Incomplete CDR3 DNA: TGTGCCAGCTCACCACCCCGAACCAGGGCCGGAAACACG. V gene TRBV18 combines with J gene TRBJ1-3, with D possibly TRBD1 on 5 matching bases. The CDR3 end lies 3 residues beyond the end of the read and is filled in from the germline J gene. CDR3 size: 16 residues. Germline-derived CDR1 and CDR2 are KGHSH and LQKENI.

The table lists this clone with many counts. A junction end diverges from the germline sequence, so it may reflect a read error. The CDR3 end lies 3 residues beyond the end of the read and is filled in from the germline J gene. The rearrangement uses TRBV7-7 and TRBJ2-3; tentative D call: TRBD2 (5 bases). The V gene's germline CDR1 is SSHAT and CDR2 FNYEAQ (reference sequence). The CDR3 extends over 13 amino acids. This CDR3 is CASSFLRADTQYF. Partial CDR3 DNA: TGTGCTAGCAGCTTTTTGAGGGCAGATACG.

The sample holds a few counts of this clone. The read is 3 residues too short to cover the CDR3 end, so that end is filled in from the germline J gene. V is TRBV30 and J is TRBJ1-1; D might be TRBD1 (6 bases). Germline CDR1 and CDR2: GTSNPN and SVGIG (reference sequence). This CDR3 is 12 amino acids long. CDR3 DNA, as far as it was read: TGTGCCTGGAAGTTCAGTTGGCAGGGG. Its protein product is CAWKFSWQG. The entire CDR3 is CAWKFSWQGAFF.

This clone has a count of ten or more. The sequence runs out 3 residues before the end of the CDR3; the remainder is reconstructed from the germline J gene. This chain connects TRBV20-1 to TRBJ2-3, with 8 positions matching TRBD2. Trimming took 1 base from V and 5 from J; bases not matched to a gene: 8. Per the germline V gene, CDR1 is DFQATT and CDR2 is SNEGSKA (reference sequence). The CDR3 sequence is 15 residues long. The CDR3 sequence: CSARASAGVGDTQYF. The sequenced CDR3 bases are TGCAGTGCTAGAGCATCAGCGGGAGTTGGAGATACG.

At least ten counts were recorded for this clone. The sequenced fragment ends 3 residues before the CDR3 boundary, so the rest is inferred from the germline J gene. The rearrangement joins TRBV19 to TRBJ1-4; TRBD1 might be the D (5 bases). Trimming left V 2 bases short and J 8 bases short, with 12 bases between. The germline V gene has CDR1 LNHDA and CDR2 SQIVND (reference sequence). CDR3 size: 14 residues. The CDR3 sequence is CASSISGLEEKLFF. The part of the CDR3 DNA that was read is TGTGCCAGTAGTATATCAGGGTTAGAGGAAAAA. Together with reference TRBV19 and TRBJ1-4, the CDR3 gives the full variable domain: DGGITQSPKYLFRKEGQNVTLSCEQNLNHDAMYWYRQDPGQGLRLIYYSQIVNDFQKGDIAEGYSVSREKKESFPLTVTSAQKNPTAFYLCASSISGLEEKLFFGSGTQLSVL.

This clone was observed many times. The read ends 3 residues before the CDR3 terminus; that terminus is restored from the germline J gene. The J gene is TRBJ2-3, the V gene TRBV5-1, with 13 bases that match TRBD2. The CDR3 covers 18 residues. Trimming removed 2 bases from V and 0 bases from J; junction bases left unmatched: 6. Germline V lookup: CDR1 SGHRS, CDR2 YFSETQ. Partial CDR3 DNA: TGCGCCAGCAGCTTCCTGACTAGCGGGAGGACAAGCACAGATACG. It translates to CASSFLTSGRTSTDT. The full CDR3 protein reads CASSFLTSGRTSTDTQYF.

This clone appeared many times. The CDR3 end is not reached by the read, which stops 3 residues before it; the germline J gene fills it in. The V gene is TRBV19, the J gene TRBJ2-7; TRBD1 agrees at 9 bases. With 6 bases clipped from V and 3 bases from J, the junction kept 12 bases outside the gene matches. The CDR3 extends over 16 amino acids. Germline CDR1 LNHDA, CDR2 SQIVND (reference sequence). The CDR3 sequence is CASSTDRGSFFYEQYF. The part of the CDR3 DNA that was read is TGTGCCAGTAGCACCGACAGGGGGAGTTTCTTCTACGAG.

This clone has just a few counts. The CDR3 end falls 3 residues outside the read, so it is completed with the germline J gene. The V call is TRBV18, the J call TRBJ2-3, with TRBD1 identical over 9 bases. The germline V gene encodes CDR1 KGHSH and CDR2 LQKENI. This CDR3 is built from 17 residues. Here the CDR3 reads CASSPRGQGISNQPQYF. CDR3 bases read: TGTGCCAGCTCACCACGGGGACAGGGAATCAGCAATCAGCCG.

This clone turned up a few times. The sequence runs out 3 residues before the end of the CDR3; the remainder is reconstructed from the germline J gene. V is TRBV7-8 and J is TRBJ2-7; 7 nucleotides match TRBD1. The V gene end was trimmed by 1 base and the J gene end by 1 base; junction bases not matched to a gene: 1. CDR1 is SGHVS, CDR2 FQNEAQ, per germline. The CDR3 is 14 amino acids. The CDR3 reads CASSLVGQSYEQYF. The CDR3 bases that were read are TGTGCCAGCAGCTTAGTGGGACAGTCCTACGAG. The full variable domain, in which reference TRBV7-8 and TRBJ2-7 provide the parts outside the CDR3, is GAGVSQSPRYKVAKRGQDVALRCDPISGHVSLFWYQQALGQGPEFLTYFQNEAQLDKSGLPSDRFFAERPEGSVSTLKIQRTQQEDSAVYLCASSLVGQSYEQYFGPGTRLTVT.

CDR3 sequence reads: CASRLVWGTDTQYF. CDR3 DNA (partial): TGTGCCAGCCGACTAGTTTGGGGCACAGATACG. V usage is TRBV7-3 and J usage is TRBJ2-3; TRBD2 is a possible D gene (6 bases). The read ends 3 residues early relative to the CDR3; the germline J gene fills the gap. Trimming took 8 bases from V and 1 from J, leaving 13 bases between them. The CDR3 extends over 14 amino acids. Germline V lookup: CDR1 SGHTA, CDR2 FQGTGA.

In this sample, this clone turned up many times. The read terminates 3 residues before the CDR3 end, so the remaining end is supplied by the germline J gene. This chain joins TRBV29-1 and TRBJ2-7; 10 nucleotides agree with TRBD1. CDR1 SQVTM and CDR2 ANQGSEA come from the germline V gene. The junction had 7 bases not matched to a gene; V was cut back by 3 bases and J by 5 bases. This CDR3 region has 14 residues. The CDR3 loop is CSVDRGQGHDEQYF. The sequenced part of the CDR3 DNA is TGCAGCGTTGACCGGGGACAGGGGCACGACGAG.

In its sample, this clone was seen a few times. The CDR3 end is not reached by the read, which stops 3 residues before it; the germline J gene fills it in. The chain is built from TRBV19 and TRBJ1-3; 7 nucleotides align to TRBD1. V shed 7 bases and J 2 bases; nucleotides not matched to a gene: 5. From germline, CDR1 is LNHDA and CDR2 SQIVND (reference sequence). CDR3 length: 14 residues. CDR3 DNA, as far as it was read: TGTGCCAGTACCCCAGGGGGACCTGGAAACACC. It encodes CASTPGGPGNT. The CDR3 reads in full as CASTPGGPGNTIYF.

This clone has at least ten counts. The read terminates 3 residues ahead of where the CDR3 ends, so the germline J gene completes it. The V and J genes are TRBV20-1 and TRBJ2-5, with no clear D. The V end lost 0 bases, the J end lost 0 bases, and 5 bases lay between the germline ends. This CDR3 is built from 13 residues. CDR1 is DFQATT, CDR2 SNEGSKA, per germline (reference sequence). The covered CDR3 bases are TGCAGTGCTAGAGACCTCGACCAAGAGACC. This translates into CSARDLDQET. The CDR3 in full is CSARDLDQETQYF.

The sample holds many counts of this clone. Read sequence stops 3 residues before the CDR3 end, and the germline J gene provides the missing end. The genes are TRBV5-1 and TRBJ1-2; tentatively, D is TRBD1 (6 bases). Trimming removed 0 bases at V and 5 bases at J, with 11 bases between. Germline CDR1 and CDR2: SGHRS and YFSETQ. This CDR3 comprises 14 residues. CDR3 sequence reads: CASSLVVRGYGYTF. The covered CDR3 bases are TGCGCCAGCAGCTTGGTAGTCAGGGGATATGGC.